What follows are 8 T cell receptor beta chains derived from one specimen sequenced in a study of beta chain features in type 1 diabetes. Expressed TCRB transcripts were sequenced after all isolated RNA was converted to cDNA. Produced via immunoSEQ multiplex PCR; TCRdb's table is partial and in-frame only. The data contain roughly 370,000 clones, around 13% of them singletons. The sequencing input was naive CD4+ T cells from blood. The source of these receptors is a man aged 30-40 years in good health.

This clone was found a few times. The chain recombines TRBV7-2 with TRBJ2-1, with D unclear. This CDR3 is 14 amino acids long. Trimming pared 1 base from V and 6 bases from J, leaving 10 bases between. The germline gives CDR1 SGHTA, CDR2 FQGNSA. CDR3 residues: CASSLEGRSNEQFF. CDR3 DNA sequence: TGTGCCAGCAGCTTAGAGGGTAGATCCAATGAGCAGTTCTTC.

The chain couples TRBV10-3 to TRBJ2-7; tentative D call: TRBD1 (6 bases). Trimming took off 5 bases at V and 3 bases at J, with 8 bases between the two ends. The V gene's germline CDR1 is ENHRY and CDR2 SYGVKD. CDR3 length: 12 residues. CDR3 DNA: TGTGCCATCAGTAAGGACAGCTACGAGCAGTACTTC. Its protein is CAISKDSYEQYF.

The chain links TRBV13 to TRBJ2-3; TRBD1 might be the D (6 bases). CDR1 is PRHDT, CDR2 FYEKMQ, per germline (reference sequence). The CDR3 is 15 amino acids. Between the trimmed V and J ends, which lost 4 bases and 2 bases, there was a span of 13 bases. The CDR3 DNA reads TGTGCCAGCAGCTCATCTTACAGGGCCACAGATACGCAGTATTTT. It specifies CASSSSYRATDTQYF.

This clone has just a few counts. The rearrangement links TRBV7-6 to TRBJ2-3, with a weak D call TRBD2 (5 bases). Germline V gene lookup returns CDR1 SGHVS and CDR2 FNYEAQ. The CDR3 length is 15 residues. V was shortened by 1 base and J by 2 bases, with 10 bases between the two germline ends. The CDR3 nucleotides are TGTGCCAGCAGCTTAGGGTTAGCGCCCACAGATACGCAGTATTTT. Translation: CASSLGLAPTDTQYF.

The rearrangement links TRBV5-4 to TRBJ2-7, with 9 nucleotides matching TRBD1. This CDR3 has 12 amino acids. V shed 3 bases and J 5 bases; nucleotides not matched to a gene: 0. Looked up from germline, CDR1 is SGHNT and CDR2 is YYREEE (reference sequence). Written as DNA, the CDR3 is TGTGCCAGCAGCTGGGACAGGGACGAGCAGTACTTC. This codes for CASSWDRDEQYF.

This clone has only a few counts. This sequence joins TRBV2 and TRBJ2-1; 12 bases fit TRBD2. Germline trimming cut 5 bases from V and 9 bases from J; bases unmatched to any gene: 8. The V gene's germline CDR1 is SNHLY and CDR2 FYNNEI. The CDR3 length is 15 residues. The CDR3 bases are TGTGCCAGCAGTCGGTCACTAGCGGGGGGTATTGAGCAGTTCTTC. It encodes CASSRSLAGGIEQFF.

This sequence joins TRBV30 and TRBJ2-5, with TRBD2 matching 12 bases. This CDR3 has 18 amino acids. In germline, CDR1 is GTSNPN, CDR2 SVGIG (reference sequence). V lost 1 base and J lost 4; bases outside the gene matches: 13. The DNA of the CDR3 is TGTGCCTGGAGTGGGATGGGGCTAGCGGGAGGGCCCGGAGAGACCCAGTACTTC. This codes for CAWSGMGLAGGPGETQYF.

This chain joins TRBV9 and TRBJ1-6; TRBD1 is a possible D gene (6 bases). The CDR3 consists of 15 residues. Germline CDR1 SGDLS, CDR2 YYNGEE. Trimming stripped 3 bases from V and 7 bases from J, with 14 bases between. CDR3 DNA: TGTGCCAGCAGCGCCTCAACAGGGAGAAATTCACCCCTCCACTTT. As protein: CASSASTGRNSPLHF.